This T cell receptor beta chain was captured in a study of blood T cell repertoires in COVID-19. Across the whole study: COVID-19 samples from acute and convalescent phases originated in the United States, Italy and Spain.

TCRdb's table, derived via immunoSEQ multiplex PCR, lists solely in-frame clones and lacks some. The data hold about 94,000 clones, with roughly 86% observed a single time. This CDR3 contains 13 residues. The V gene lost 7 bases and the J gene lost 5 bases, with 11 bases spanning the gap. Per the germline V gene, CDR1 is KGHDR and CDR2 is SFDVKD. The sequenced material came from peripheral blood. This receptor was taken from a human donor with acute or convalescent COVID-19. The donor label of this sample is uncertain. The chain couples TRBV24-1 to TRBJ1-5; D is possibly TRBD1 (5 bases). The CDR3 protein is CATRKDNYQPQHF. In DNA form, the CDR3 reads TGTGCCACCAGAAAGGACAACTATCAGCCCCAGCATTTT.